These 32 T cell receptor beta chains came from one sample sequenced in a study of cytomegalovirus exposure and HLA in healthy donors. It was with 60 Vbeta and 13 Jbeta primers that the PCR ran. This table comes from immunoSEQ multiplex PCR, and its TCRdb copy is limited to in-frame clones, with some not included. This table has more than 100,000 clones, 15% appearing once. The source material was PBMCs. Receptors originate from a woman in her late teens or twenties in good health and CMV-seronegative.

This clone was observed a handful of times. The chain uses TRBV15 and TRBJ2-1, with D maybe TRBD1 (6 bases). CDR3 length: 14 residues. The V end was cut by 8 bases, the J end by 8 bases, with 19 bases between. Germline assignment: CDR1 LNHNV and CDR2 YYDKDF (reference sequence). The CDR3, as DNA: TGTGCCACCGGGCCCGGGACACTAAGGGATGAGCAGTTCTTC. Residues: CATGPGTLRDEQFF.

This clone was counted a few times. This chain links TRBV28 with TRBJ2-2; D perhaps matches TRBD2 (5 bases). Per germline, CDR1 MDHEN and CDR2 SYDVKM. V was pared by 8 bases and J by 7 bases, with 11 bases between. The CDR3 sequence is 12 residues long. CDR3 region: CASGGSGGELFF. DNA of the CDR3: TGTGCCAGCGGCGGGTCTGGCGGGGAGCTGTTTTTT.

V gene TRBV4-3 combines with J gene TRBJ2-5, with 11 positions matching TRBD2. V lost 0 bases to trimming and J lost 5 bases; unmatched junction nucleotides: 5. The CDR3 is 16 amino acids. CDR1 and CDR2 from the germline V gene are LGHNA and YSLEER. This CDR3 reads CASSQDQASGGETQYF. CDR3 in DNA: TGCGCCAGCAGCCAAGATCAGGCTAGCGGGGGGGAGACCCAGTACTTC.

The rearrangement uses TRBV7-8 and TRBJ1-1; D is ambiguous. CDR1 SGHVS and CDR2 FQNEAQ come from the germline V gene. Between the trimmed V and J ends, which lost 11 bases and 1 base, there was a span of 11 bases. This CDR3 contains 12 residues. CDR3 DNA sequence: TGTGCCGTTGCCCCGGGGAACACTGAAGCTTTCTTT. This gives the protein CAVAPGNTEAFF.

The CDR3 protein is CASSLGDSQETQYF. The CDR3 DNA reads TGTGCCAGCAGCCTAGGGGACAGCCAAGAGACCCAGTACTTC. The chain links TRBV7-2 to TRBJ2-5; 7 bases fit TRBD1. This CDR3 is built from 14 residues. Looked up from germline, CDR1 is SGHTA and CDR2 is FQGNSA. V lost 5 bases to trimming and J lost 1 base; unmatched junction nucleotides: 4.

The genes are TRBV28 and TRBJ2-7; 11 nucleotides agree with TRBD2. The ends lost 3 bases at V and 6 bases at J; junction bases unmatched: 13. CDR1 and CDR2 (germline): MDHEN, SYDVKM. This CDR3 is built from 17 residues. CDR3 region: CASSFLVAGGLLAEQYF. The CDR3 DNA follows: TGTGCCAGCAGTTTTCTCGTAGCGGGAGGGCTTCTTGCCGAGCAGTACTTC.

The chain joins TRBV7-9 to TRBJ1-6, with D possibly being TRBD1 (6 bases). Per germline, CDR1 SEHNR and CDR2 FQNEAQ (reference sequence). Trimming removed 1 base from V and 7 bases from J, with 8 bases in between. The CDR3 totals 14 residues. This CDR3 is CASSLGQENSPLHF. CDR3 DNA: TGTGCCAGCAGCTTAGGACAGGAGAATTCACCCCTCCACTTT.

The V gene is TRBV19, the J gene TRBJ1-2; D may be TRBD1 (5 bases). V was clipped by 3 bases and J by 7 bases, with 9 bases between them. Germline CDR1 reads LNHDA; CDR2 reads SQIVND (reference sequence). The CDR3 is 12 amino acids. DNA of the CDR3: TGTGCCAGTAGTATTTCTGGGGCTGGCTACACCTTC. Its translation is CASSISGAGYTF.

This clone was found a few times. The CDR3 sequence is CASSFPQRGGRRETQYF. CDR3 in DNA: TGTGCCAGCAGCTTCCCCCAGCGGGGGGGCCGTAGGGAGACCCAGTACTTC. This chain uses TRBV5-6 with TRBJ2-5; 10 positions match TRBD2. J gave up 5 bases and V 2 bases, and 12 bases lay outside the gene matches. The CDR3 consists of 17 residues. Germline lookup yields CDR1 SGHDT and CDR2 YYEEEE. The full variable domain, with the rest looked up from reference TRBV5-6 and TRBJ2-5, is DAGVTQSPTHLIKTRGQQVTLRCSPKSGHDTVSWYQQALGQGPQFIFQYYEEEERQRGNFPDRFSGHQFPNYSSELNVNALLLGDSALYLCASSFPQRGGRRETQYFGPGTRLLVL.

J is TRBJ2-7 and V is TRBV14, with TRBD1 identical over 10 bases. CDR1 and CDR2 (germline): SGHDN, FVKESK. The CDR3 is 17 amino acids. With V trimmed by 3 bases and J by 0 bases, 8 bases remained unmatched. DNA of the CDR3: TGTGCCAGCAGCCACCGCCGGGACAGGGGTTTCTCCTACGAGCAGTACTTC. Translation gives CASSHRRDRGFSYEQYF.

The rearrangement uses TRBV7-9 and TRBJ2-3; perhaps TRBD2 as D (5 bases). The CDR3 is made up of 15 amino acids. With 3 bases removed from V and 0 bases from J, the gap between germline ends came to 10 bases. Germline V CDR1 and CDR2: SEHNR, FQNEAQ (reference sequence). The CDR3 DNA sequence: TGTGCCAGCAGCTTGCTAGCAGGAAGCACAGATACGCAGTATTTT. Amino acid sequence: CASSLLAGSTDTQYF. Full variable domain (outside the CDR3, taken from reference TRBV7-9 and TRBJ2-3): DTGVSQNPRHKITKRGQNVTFRCDPISEHNRLYWYRQTLGQGPEFLTYFQNEAQLEKSRLLSDRFSAERPKGSFSTLEIQRTEQGDSAMYLCASSLLAGSTDTQYFGPGTRLTVL.

The chain has TRBV10-2 and TRBJ2-5, with 10 nucleotides matching TRBD2. In germline, CDR1 is WSHSY, CDR2 SAAADI. The CDR3 totals 15 residues. Losses at the gene ends were 4 bases for V and 5 bases for J; bases not matched to a gene: 7. The CDR3 DNA follows: TGCGCCAGCAGTGGAGCGGGGGGGTTTGCGGAGACCCAGTACTTC. Its protein product is CASSGAGGFAETQYF.

This clone was detected a few times. The V and J genes are TRBV5-1 and TRBJ2-5; 8 bases are a match to TRBD1. CDR1 and CDR2 from the germline V gene are SGHRS and YFSETQ. CDR3 length: 15 residues. V lost 4 bases to trimming and J lost 2 bases; unmatched junction nucleotides: 7. The CDR3 spells CASSGSGGFQETQYF. Written as DNA, the CDR3 is TGCGCCAGCAGCGGGTCAGGGGGCTTTCAAGAGACCCAGTACTTC.

This clone was found a few times. The chain employs TRBV9 and TRBJ1-5, with D unclear. Germline V gives CDR1 SGDLS, CDR2 YYNGEE. CDR3 length: 13 amino acids. Trimming shortened V by 3 bases and J by 3 bases, and 7 bases separated the two germline ends. The CDR3 DNA is TGTGCCAGCAGCGCCAGTGACAATCAGCCCCAGCATTTT. Translation gives CASSASDNQPQHF.

The chain couples TRBV5-4 to TRBJ1-4; 10 bases agree with TRBD1. The CDR3 covers 15 residues. V lost 7 bases to trimming and J lost 7 bases; unmatched junction nucleotides: 10. Germline V CDR1 and CDR2: SGHNT, YYREEE (reference sequence). CDR3 DNA: TGTGCCAGCGGAGACCGAGGGACAGGGGCTGAAAAACTGTTTTTT. It yields the protein CASGDRGTGAEKLFF.

V is TRBV2 and J is TRBJ2-7; maybe TRBD1 (6 bases). V shed 4 bases and J shed 0 bases, with 16 bases lying between them. Per the germline V gene, CDR1 is SNHLY and CDR2 is FYNNEI. This CDR3 region has 16 residues. In DNA form, the CDR3 reads TGTGCCAGCAGTGGGACAGCCCGCCCAACCTCCTACGAGCAGTACTTC. Translating it yields CASSGTARPTSYEQYF.

The chain employs TRBV6-4 and TRBJ2-2, with TRBD2 matching over 7 bases. CDR1 MRHNA and CDR2 SNTAGT come from the germline V gene. The CDR3 is made up of 14 amino acids. V was pared by 4 bases and J by 2 bases, with 1 base of the junction left unmatched. CDR3 DNA: TGTGCCAGCAGTGCGGGACTAAACACCGGGGAGCTGTTTTTT. Protein product: CASSAGLNTGELFF.

This clone was counted only a few times. V gene TRBV28 combines with J gene TRBJ2-5; 9 bases line up with TRBD2. This CDR3 has 15 amino acids. Germline CDR1 reads MDHEN; CDR2 reads SYDVKM. V lost 2 bases, J lost 5 bases, and 6 bases stayed unmatched. The DNA of the CDR3 is TGTGCCAGCAGTTTAAAGGGACTAGCTTGGGAGACCCAGTACTTC. Its translation: CASSLKGLAWETQYF. The full variable domain, rest sourced from reference TRBV28 and TRBJ2-5, is DVKVTQSSRYLVKRTGEKVFLECVQDMDHENMFWYRQDPGLGLRLIYFSYDVKMKEKGDIPEGYSVSREKKERFSLILESASTNQTSMYLCASSLKGLAWETQYFGPGTRLLVL.

J is TRBJ2-2 and V is TRBV5-1; no definite D call. V lost 1 base and J lost 4, with 8 bases in between. CDR1 is SGHRS, CDR2 YFSETQ, per germline. The length of the CDR3 is 14 residues. CDR3 nucleotide sequence: TGCGCCAGCAGCTTGCAACAGTCCACCGGGGAGCTGTTTTTT. Translating it yields CASSLQQSTGELFF.

This clone turned up a few times. The J gene is TRBJ2-3, the V gene TRBV27; the D gene is possibly TRBD1 (6 bases). There are 15 residues in the CDR3. V was clipped by 1 base and J by 2 bases, with 10 bases between them. CDR1 MNHEY and CDR2 SMNVEV come from the germline V gene (reference sequence). CDR3 loop: CASSLYRVDTDTQYF. Written as DNA, the CDR3 is TGTGCCAGCAGTTTATACAGGGTAGACACAGATACGCAGTATTTT.

V gene TRBV6-5 combines with J gene TRBJ2-2; 9 bases line up with TRBD1. CDR3 length: 14 amino acids. Per germline, CDR1 MNHEY and CDR2 SVGAGI. V dropped 7 bases and J dropped 6; count of bases not matched to a gene: 6. DNA of the CDR3: TGTGCCAGCATCAGGACAGGGGAATCCGGGGAGCTGTTTTTT. Protein product: CASIRTGESGELFF.

J is TRBJ2-7 and V is TRBV4-1; D gene uncertain. The CDR3 has 14 residues. V was trimmed by 2 bases and J by 2 bases, leaving 10 bases between them. In germline, CDR1 is MGHRA, CDR2 YSYEKL. The CDR3 region has the DNA TGCGCCAGCAGCCAATTAGACAATACCTACGAGCAGTACTTC. Amino acid sequence: CASSQLDNTYEQYF.

V gene TRBV6-1 combines with J gene TRBJ1-6; D perhaps matches TRBD1 (5 bases). Trimming stripped 2 bases from V and 11 bases from J, with 19 bases between. The CDR3 totals 16 residues. Germline-derived CDR1 and CDR2 are MNHNS and SASEGT. CDR3 coding DNA: TGTGCCAGCAGTGAAAGGGGAGGAGGGAGTTGGGCACCCCTCCACTTT. Protein sequence: CASSERGGGSWAPLHF.

J is TRBJ2-3 and V is TRBV19; 7 bases fit TRBD2. This CDR3 region has 14 residues. V lost 1 base and J lost 4; bases outside the gene matches: 2. Germline V gives CDR1 LNHDA, CDR2 SQIVND (reference sequence). The CDR3 loop is CASSIVGGSDTQYF. CDR3 bases: TGTGCCAGTAGTATAGTGGGAGGGTCAGATACGCAGTATTTT.

A single count supports this clone. The V gene is TRBV30, the J gene TRBJ1-2, with D maybe TRBD1 (6 bases). CDR1 GTSNPN and CDR2 SVGIG come from the germline V gene (reference sequence). With 1 base removed from V and 6 bases from J, the gap between germline ends came to 15 bases. The length of the CDR3 is 14 residues. Here the CDR3 reads CAWSARGGIDGYTF. CDR3 nucleotide sequence: TGTGCCTGGAGTGCAAGGGGGGGGATTGATGGCTACACCTTC.

This clone was seen more than once but under ten times. The rearrangement uses TRBV10-1 and TRBJ2-1; 14 nucleotides agree with TRBD2. This CDR3 has 17 residues. Germline V gene sequence: CDR1 WNHNN, CDR2 SYGVQD (reference sequence). V was pared by 4 bases and J by 5 bases, with 7 bases of the junction left unmatched. The CDR3 spells CASSGGLAGVSNNEQFF. The CDR3 nucleotides are TGCGCCAGCAGTGGGGGACTAGCGGGAGTTTCTAACAATGAGCAGTTCTTC.

This clone was counted between two and nine times. The chain joins TRBV6-1 to TRBJ1-1; tentatively, D is TRBD1 (6 bases). The CDR3 spans 15 residues. The V gene lost 3 bases and the J gene lost 3 bases, with 14 bases spanning the gap. Germline V lookup: CDR1 MNHNS, CDR2 SASEGT. The CDR3 reads CASSDVGDMDTEAFF. CDR3 nucleotides: TGTGCCAGCAGTGATGTCGGGGACATGGACACTGAAGCTTTCTTT.

The genes are TRBV28 and TRBJ2-7, with 8 bases fitting TRBD1. The germline CDR1 and CDR2 sequences are MDHEN and SYDVKM. The CDR3 is 15 amino acids. After removal of 2 bases from V and 4 bases from J, the junction contained 7 bases not matched to a gene. As DNA, the CDR3 is TGTGCCAGCAGTTTAGGGGCAGGGGGCTTTTACGAGCAGTACTTC. Encoded protein: CASSLGAGGFYEQYF.

This clone was detected only a few times. The chain recombines TRBV19 with TRBJ2-3, with TRBD1 identical over 10 bases. J was trimmed by 6 bases and V by 5 bases; bases with no gene match: 5. The CDR3 is 14 residues long. In germline, CDR1 is LNHDA, CDR2 SQIVND (reference sequence). Here the CDR3 DNA reads TGTGCCAGTAGTGTGGGACAGGGGAGGGATACGCAGTATTTT. Encoded protein: CASSVGQGRDTQYF.

This clone was seen only a few times. The chain has TRBV5-1 and TRBJ1-2; D is unclear. This CDR3 is built from 13 residues. V lost 0 bases to trimming and J lost 4 bases, with 7 bases between them. From germline, CDR1 is SGHRS and CDR2 YFSETQ. The DNA for the CDR3 is TGCGCCAGCAGCTTGGCTCGGTCCTATGGCTACACCTTC. Its translation: CASSLARSYGYTF.

The rearrangement uses TRBV7-6 and TRBJ2-3, with 9 bases aligning to TRBD2. CDR1 and CDR2 (germline): SGHVS, FNYEAQ. The V and J ends lost 3 bases and 1 base, in that order; junction bases with no gene match: 2. The CDR3 has 15 amino acids. The CDR3 DNA follows: TGTGCCAGCAGCTTGCAGCGGGGGGGCACAGATACGCAGTATTTT. Protein: CASSLQRGGTDTQYF. The entire variable domain, with the rest obtained from reference TRBV7-6 and TRBJ2-3, is as follows: GAGVSQSPRYKVTKRGQDVALRCDPISGHVSLYWYRQALGQGPEFLTYFNYEAQQDKSGLPNDRFSAERPEGSISTLTIQRTEQRDSAMYRCASSLQRGGTDTQYFGPGTRLTVL.

This chain uses TRBV5-1 with TRBJ1-1; D is undetermined. Trimming removed 7 bases from V and 1 base from J, with 17 bases in between. The germline V gene encodes CDR1 SGHRS and CDR2 YFSETQ. The CDR3 runs to 15 residues. The CDR3 nucleotides read TGCGCCAGCGGCTCCCTAAGAGCCGGGAACACTGAAGCTTTCTTT. Protein sequence: CASGSLRAGNTEAFF.